The 31 T cell receptor beta chains below all came from one sample that was sequenced in a study of preoperative IRX-2 immunotherapy in early breast cancer. Treatment here: preoperative locoregional IRX-2 cytokine immunotherapy. Libraries were prepared by immunoSEQ multiplex PCR; TCRdb keeps only in-frame clonotypes and omits some of them. The table lists about 45,000 clones, 77% of them singletons. The specimen was tumor tissue, collected after IRX-2 immunotherapy. The receptor set was obtained from a human donor with breast cancer.

The chain employs TRBV29-1 and TRBJ1-5, with 8 positions matching TRBD1. Trimming at V came to 4 bases and at J to 4 bases, leaving 0 bases not matched to a gene. Germline V lookup: CDR1 SQVTM, CDR2 ANQGSEA. This CDR3 is built from 12 residues. The DNA of the CDR3 is TGCAGCGTTGGGACAGGGAATCAGCCCCAGCATTTT. Encoded protein: CSVGTGNQPQHF.

The chain carries TRBV7-1 and TRBJ2-1; D perhaps matches TRBD2 (5 bases). TRBV7-1 is an ORF, and what it does is uncertain. Trimming removed 4 bases from V and 0 bases from J, with 10 bases in between. This CDR3 has 15 residues. The CDR3 reads CASSLGRGSYNEQFF. The CDR3 region has the DNA TGTGCCAGCAGCTTAGGCCGGGGCTCCTACAATGAGCAGTTCTTC.

This clone came up a few times. V usage is TRBV6-8 and J usage is TRBJ2-3; 13 bases fit TRBD2. Germline trimming cut 9 bases from V and 1 base from J; bases unmatched to any gene: 4. Looked up from germline, CDR1 is MNHGY and CDR2 is SAAAGT. The CDR3 is 15 amino acids. CDR3 sequence: CARTGTSGGTDTQYF. In DNA, the CDR3 is TGTGCCAGGACAGGGACTAGCGGGGGCACAGATACGCAGTATTTT.

This clone was observed a few times. The CDR3 loop reads CASSNSGAATNEKLFF. In DNA, the CDR3 is TGCGCCAGCAGTAACTCAGGGGCCGCAACTAATGAAAAACTGTTTTTT. The chain recombines TRBV5-1 with TRBJ1-4; tentative D call: TRBD1 (6 bases). CDR3 size: 16 residues. The V and J ends lost 5 bases and 0 bases respectively, with 14 bases between them. Germline values: CDR1 SGHRS, CDR2 YFSETQ.

CDR3 amino acids: CASLFALETQYF. The CDR3 DNA is TGTGCCAGCCTCTTCGCCCTGGAGACCCAGTACTTC. The rearrangement links TRBV12-5 to TRBJ2-5; D remains ambiguous. Germline-derived CDR1 and CDR2 are LGHNT and FRNRAP. The CDR3 is made up of 12 amino acids. The entire variable domain, with the rest obtained from reference TRBV12-5 and TRBJ2-5, is as follows: DARVTQTPRHKVTEMGQEVTMRCQPILGHNTVFWYRQTMMQGLELLAYFRNRAPLDDSGMPKDRFSAEMPDATLATLKIQPSEPRDSAVYFCASLFALETQYFGPGTRLLVL.

This clone was observed a handful of times. The rearrangement joins TRBV28 to TRBJ1-5; D call uncertain. The germline V gene encodes CDR1 MDHEN and CDR2 SYDVKM. Deletions cut 9 bases from V and 1 base from J, with 7 bases between. This CDR3 comprises 12 residues. The CDR3 sequence is CASTGSNQPQHF. The CDR3 DNA is TGTGCCAGTACGGGGAGCAATCAGCCCCAGCATTTT. The whole variable domain, filled in from reference TRBV28 and TRBJ1-5, reads DVKVTQSSRYLVKRTGEKVFLECVQDMDHENMFWYRQDPGLGLRLIYFSYDVKMKEKGDIPEGYSVSREKKERFSLILESASTNQTSMYLCASTGSNQPQHFGDGTRLSIL.

V and J are TRBV18 and TRBJ1-3; 10 nucleotides line up with TRBD1. Germline trimming cut 3 bases from V and 0 bases from J; bases unmatched to any gene: 5. This CDR3 has 17 amino acids. Germline loops: CDR1 KGHSH, CDR2 LQKENI. The CDR3 sequence is CASSPLDRGFSGNTIYF. The CDR3 DNA reads as TGTGCCAGCTCACCTTTGGACAGGGGGTTCTCTGGAAACACCATATATTTT.

This rearrangement joins TRBV29-1 to TRBJ2-3; the D is unclear. This CDR3 is 13 amino acids long. Trimming took 4 bases from V and 2 from J, leaving 10 bases between them. Germline V gives CDR1 SQVTM, CDR2 ANQGSEA. The CDR3 sequence: CSVVGPVTDTQYF. Written as DNA, the CDR3 is TGCAGCGTTGTAGGCCCAGTCACAGATACGCAGTATTTT.

This clone has just one count. The rearrangement uses TRBV19 and TRBJ1-2; D is unclear. V was pared by 6 bases and J by 2 bases, with 16 bases between. The CDR3 extends over 15 amino acids. The germline CDR1 and CDR2 sequences are LNHDA and SQIVND (reference sequence). CDR3 in DNA: TGTGCCAGTAGCCTAACGAGGTCCACCAACTATGGCTACACCTTC. Its translation is CASSLTRSTNYGYTF.

This clone appeared a single time. The CDR3 bases are TGTGCCAGTAGTGGACCAGGGAACACTGAAGCTTTCTTT. Protein sequence: CASSGPGNTEAFF. The rearrangement uses TRBV19 and TRBJ1-1; D is ambiguous. Germline V gene lookup returns CDR1 LNHDA and CDR2 SQIVND (reference sequence). V lost 5 bases and J lost 1, with 8 bases in between. This CDR3 region has 13 residues.

The V and J genes are TRBV19 and TRBJ2-7; D gene ambiguous. Germline CDR1 is LNHDA and CDR2 is SQIVND (reference sequence). This CDR3 has 15 residues. Trimming left V 1 base short and J 0 bases short, with 10 bases between. CDR3 protein: CASSIGRRSSYEQYF. In nucleotides, the CDR3 is TGTGCCAGTAGTATAGGACGGAGAAGCTCCTACGAGCAGTACTTC.

The chain has TRBV12-5 and TRBJ1-1; D is undetermined. V shed 6 bases and J shed 5 bases, with 10 bases lying between them. This CDR3 spans 12 amino acids. Looked up from germline, CDR1 is LGHNT and CDR2 is FRNRAP. The CDR3 DNA reads as TGTGCTAGTGGCCTGGGAGGGACTGAAGCTTTCTTT. Translating it yields CASGLGGTEAFF.

V usage is TRBV5-1 and J usage is TRBJ2-3, with TRBD2 matching over 9 bases. With 0 bases clipped from V and 1 base from J, the junction kept 3 bases outside the gene matches. This CDR3 region has 16 residues. Germline assignment: CDR1 SGHRS and CDR2 YFSETQ. CDR3 nucleotides: TGCGCCAGCAGCTTGGCTCCTAGCGGGGGCACAGATACGCAGTATTTT. Its translation is CASSLAPSGGTDTQYF.

The chain employs TRBV6-8 and TRBJ1-5; no clear D. The ends were cut back, 7 bases at V and 4 bases at J, with 11 bases in the middle. CDR1 and CDR2 (germline): MNHGY, SAAAGT. The CDR3 totals 13 residues. The CDR3 DNA follows: TGTGCCAGCAAGTGGAGTGAAAATCAGCCCCAGCATTTT. It codes for CASKWSENQPQHF.

V gene TRBV6-8 combines with J gene TRBJ2-5; maybe TRBD2 (5 bases). Germline loops: CDR1 MNHGY, CDR2 SAAAGT. CDR3 length: 14 residues. Trimming left V 0 bases short and J 5 bases short, with 10 bases between. This CDR3 reads CASSYSGSGETQYF. CDR3 coding DNA: TGTGCCAGCAGTTACTCGGGGTCGGGGGAGACCCAGTACTTC.

The gene calls are TRBV11-3 and TRBJ1-2, with D hard to call. Germline-derived CDR1 and CDR2 are SGHNT and YENEEA. The CDR3 consists of 16 residues. V lost 5 bases and J 1 base, leaving 17 bases between the germline ends. The CDR3 sequence is CASSHLPMTLNYGYTF. As DNA, the CDR3 is TGTGCCAGCAGCCACCTCCCGATGACCCTTAACTATGGCTACACCTTC.

The CDR3 here is CASSPLSGTDTQYF. The CDR3 DNA reads TGTGCCAGCTCACCACTTAGCGGCACAGATACGCAGTATTTT. The genes are TRBV18 and TRBJ2-3; D might be TRBD2 (5 bases). V lost 1 base to trimming and J lost 1 base, with 6 bases between them. This CDR3 has 14 amino acids. Germline loops: CDR1 KGHSH, CDR2 LQKENI.

The chain links TRBV7-6 to TRBJ2-1; 9 positions agree with TRBD2. With 1 base clipped from V and 4 bases from J, the junction kept 8 bases outside the gene matches. Looked up from germline, CDR1 is SGHVS and CDR2 is FNYEAQ. The CDR3 extends over 17 amino acids. The CDR3 DNA sequence: TGTGCCAGCAGCTTAGACAGTGGGCTAGCGGGGTACAATGAGCAGTTCTTC. Amino acid sequence: CASSLDSGLAGYNEQFF.

The genes are TRBV12-5 and TRBJ2-1; weak D call: TRBD1 (6 bases). The CDR3 has 15 residues. Germline V CDR1 and CDR2: LGHNT, FRNRAP. Between the trimmed V and J ends, which lost 4 bases and 6 bases, there was a span of 16 bases. The CDR3 DNA reads TGTGCTAGTGGTTCCCCCCAGGGGATAGGCAATGAGCAGTTCTTC. Translation gives CASGSPQGIGNEQFF.

This clone was seen a handful of times. V and J are TRBV6-8 and TRBJ1-4; D call uncertain. Trimming took off 5 bases at V and 6 bases at J, with 19 bases between the two ends. CDR3 length equals 16 residues. The germline V gene encodes CDR1 MNHGY and CDR2 SAAAGT. The CDR3 DNA reads as TGTGCCAGCAGTCAAAACAACAAAAGGCGTGATGAAAAACTGTTTTTT. This encodes CASSQNNKRRDEKLFF.

The rearrangement joins TRBV28 to TRBJ2-3; 8 positions agree with TRBD2. The CDR3 is 13 residues long. Germline lookup yields CDR1 MDHEN and CDR2 SYDVKM. Losses at the gene ends were 6 bases for V and 3 bases for J; bases not matched to a gene: 2. As DNA, the CDR3 is TGTGCCAGCAGGAGCGGGAGTACAGATACGCAGTATTTT. It specifies CASRSGSTDTQYF.

This clone was counted a single time. The CDR3 is CASSQGDYPGKYF. CDR3 coding DNA: TGTGCCAGCAGCCAAGGCGACTACCCGGGGAAGTACTTC. The V and J genes are TRBV14 and TRBJ2-7; D might be TRBD2 (5 bases). V lost 1 base to trimming and J lost 11 bases, with 15 bases between them. Germline V gene sequence: CDR1 SGHDN, CDR2 FVKESK. The CDR3 is made up of 13 amino acids.

The rearrangement links TRBV7-1 to TRBJ2-7; 9 nucleotides line up with TRBD1. TRBV7-1 is filed as an ORF, its function uncertain. The CDR3 covers 15 residues. Unmatched junction bases numbered 7, after V lost 5 bases and J lost 2 bases. DNA of the CDR3: TGTGCCAGCAGCCCCCCTGGGGACAGGGCCTACGAGCAGTACTTC. Its protein is CASSPPGDRAYEQYF.

This clone was found a few times. The gene calls are TRBV6-8 and TRBJ1-6; maybe TRBD1 (5 bases). The germline V gene has CDR1 MNHGY and CDR2 SAAAGT. V lost 7 bases and J 7 bases, leaving 17 bases between the germline ends. This CDR3 comprises 15 residues. DNA for the CDR3: TGTGCCAGCATCCAACGACGGGGCGGGAATTCACCCCTCCACTTT. This gives the protein CASIQRRGGNSPLHF.

The genes are TRBV5-1 and TRBJ1-1; 7 bases fit TRBD1. The CDR3 totals 14 residues. The trim removed 4 bases at V and 4 bases at J, leaving 7 bases unmatched. Germline V gene sequence: CDR1 SGHRS, CDR2 YFSETQ. The CDR3 bases are TGCGCCAGCAGCACAGGGGTATCGGGCACTGAAGCTTTCTTT. It yields the protein CASSTGVSGTEAFF.

This clone was recorded a few times. The CDR3 spells CASSLPPSGNTDTQYF. DNA of the CDR3: TGTGCCAGCAGCCTCCCGCCTAGCGGGAATACAGATACGCAGTATTTT. V and J are TRBV11-3 and TRBJ2-3, with TRBD2 identical over 9 bases. Germline CDR1 reads SGHNT; CDR2 reads YENEEA. This CDR3 has 16 residues. Losses at the gene ends were 5 bases for V and 3 bases for J; bases not matched to a gene: 9.

The V and J genes are TRBV14 and TRBJ2-7; possibly TRBD2 for D (5 bases). The CDR3 spans 15 residues. Germline CDR1 and CDR2: SGHDN and FVKESK. V lost 4 bases and J lost 0, with 13 bases in between. This CDR3 is CASSRAMGSSYEQYF. CDR3 nucleotide sequence: TGTGCCAGCAGCCGAGCCATGGGGAGCTCCTACGAGCAGTACTTC. Filled out from reference TRBV14 and TRBJ2-7, the complete variable domain reads EAGVTQFPSHSVIEKGQTVTLRCDPISGHDNLYWYRRVMGKEIKFLLHFVKESKQDESGMPNNRFLAERTGGTYSTLKVQPAELEDSGVYFCASSRAMGSSYEQYFGPGTRLTVT.

The J gene is TRBJ2-5, the V gene TRBV30; 8 bases fit TRBD2. From germline, CDR1 is GTSNPN and CDR2 SVGIG (reference sequence). The V gene end was trimmed by 0 bases and the J gene end by 6 bases; junction bases not matched to a gene: 6. The CDR3 loop spans 14 amino acids. Written as DNA, the CDR3 is TGTGCCTGGAGTGTGGGCGGGGGGAGTAAGACCCAGTACTTC. This gives the protein CAWSVGGGSKTQYF.

This chain uses TRBV5-1 with TRBJ2-3, with TRBD1 matching over 8 bases. Germline CDR1 reads SGHRS; CDR2 reads YFSETQ. V gave up 0 bases and J gave up 6 bases; unmatched junction bases: 6. There are 15 residues in the CDR3. CDR3 coding DNA: TGCGCCAGCAGCTTGGAATCCCAGGGGGCGGATACGCAGTATTTT. Translating gives CASSLESQGADTQYF.

This clone occurred a few times. This chain links TRBV5-1 with TRBJ1-1, with a tentative D call TRBD1 (6 bases). Germline V lookup: CDR1 SGHRS, CDR2 YFSETQ. Trimming took 4 bases from V and 1 from J, leaving 11 bases between them. This CDR3 is built from 14 residues. This CDR3 is CASSRRQENTEAFF. Written as DNA, the CDR3 is TGCGCCAGCAGCCGAAGACAGGAGAACACTGAAGCTTTCTTT.

The chain employs TRBV28 and TRBJ2-1; 13 bases map to TRBD2. Losses at the gene ends were 6 bases for V and 2 bases for J; bases not matched to a gene: 4. CDR1 and CDR2 (germline): MDHEN, SYDVKM. This CDR3 is 16 amino acids long. CDR3 amino acids: CASSGTSGTTYNEQFF. As DNA, the CDR3 is TGTGCCAGCAGCGGGACTAGCGGGACCACCTACAATGAGCAGTTCTTC.